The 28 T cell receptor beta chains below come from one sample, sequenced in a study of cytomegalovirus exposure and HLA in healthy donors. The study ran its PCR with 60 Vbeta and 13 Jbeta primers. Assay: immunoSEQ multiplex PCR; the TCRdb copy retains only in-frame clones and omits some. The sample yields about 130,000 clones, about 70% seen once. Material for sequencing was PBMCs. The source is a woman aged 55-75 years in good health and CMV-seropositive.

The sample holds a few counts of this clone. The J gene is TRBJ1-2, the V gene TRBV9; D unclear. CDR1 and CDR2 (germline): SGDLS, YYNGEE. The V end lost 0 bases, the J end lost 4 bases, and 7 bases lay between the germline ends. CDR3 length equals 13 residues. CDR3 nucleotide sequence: TGTGCCAGCAGCGTAGAGAGTTTCTATGGCTACACCTTC. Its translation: CASSVESFYGYTF.

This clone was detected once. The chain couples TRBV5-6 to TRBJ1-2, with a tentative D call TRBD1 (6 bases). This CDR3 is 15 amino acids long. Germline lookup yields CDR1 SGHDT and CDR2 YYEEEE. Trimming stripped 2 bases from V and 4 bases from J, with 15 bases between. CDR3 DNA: TGTGCCAGCAGCTTAAAGCCTGACAGGCCCTATGGCTACACCTTC. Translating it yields CASSLKPDRPYGYTF.

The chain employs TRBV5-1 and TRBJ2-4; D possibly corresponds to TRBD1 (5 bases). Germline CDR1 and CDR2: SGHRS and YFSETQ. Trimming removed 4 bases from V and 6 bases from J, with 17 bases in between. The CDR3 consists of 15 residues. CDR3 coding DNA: TGCGCCAGCAGCCAGTATGCAGGGTTGGGAAACATTCAGTACTTC. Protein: CASSQYAGLGNIQYF.

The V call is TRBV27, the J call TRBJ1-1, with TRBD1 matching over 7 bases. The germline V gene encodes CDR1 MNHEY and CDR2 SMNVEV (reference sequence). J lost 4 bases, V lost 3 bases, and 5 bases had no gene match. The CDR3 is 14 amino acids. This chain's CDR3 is CASSLTGLGTEAFF. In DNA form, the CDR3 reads TGTGCCAGCAGTTTGACAGGGTTGGGCACTGAAGCTTTCTTT.

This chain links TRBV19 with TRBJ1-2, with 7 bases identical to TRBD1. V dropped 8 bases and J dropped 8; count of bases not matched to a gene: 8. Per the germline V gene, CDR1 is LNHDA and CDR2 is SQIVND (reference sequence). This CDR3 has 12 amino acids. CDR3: CASSQGVEGYTF. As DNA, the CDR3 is TGTGCCAGTTCCCAGGGGGTAGAGGGCTACACCTTC.

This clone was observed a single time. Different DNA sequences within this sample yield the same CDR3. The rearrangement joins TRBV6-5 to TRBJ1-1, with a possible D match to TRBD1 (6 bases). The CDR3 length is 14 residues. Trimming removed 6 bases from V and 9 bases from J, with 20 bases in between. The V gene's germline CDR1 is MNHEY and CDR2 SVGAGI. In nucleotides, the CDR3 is TGTGCCAGCAGCGGTAAAGGGAGACAGGCAAAAGCTTTCTTT. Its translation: CASSGKGRQAKAFF.

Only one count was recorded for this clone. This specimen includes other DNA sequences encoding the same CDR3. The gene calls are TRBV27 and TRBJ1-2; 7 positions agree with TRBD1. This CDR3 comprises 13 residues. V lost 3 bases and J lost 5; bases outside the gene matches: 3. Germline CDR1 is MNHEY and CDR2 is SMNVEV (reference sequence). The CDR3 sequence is CASSLGTAYGYTF. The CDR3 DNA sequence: TGTGCCAGCAGTTTGGGGACAGCTTATGGCTACACCTTC.

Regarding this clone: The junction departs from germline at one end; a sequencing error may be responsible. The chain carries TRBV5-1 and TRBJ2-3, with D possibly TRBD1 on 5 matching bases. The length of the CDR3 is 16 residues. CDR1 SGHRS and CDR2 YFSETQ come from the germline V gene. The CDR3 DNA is TGCGCCAACAGCTTGATTGGGGCCGATAGCCGAGATACGCAGTATTTT. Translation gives CANSLIGADSRDTQYF.

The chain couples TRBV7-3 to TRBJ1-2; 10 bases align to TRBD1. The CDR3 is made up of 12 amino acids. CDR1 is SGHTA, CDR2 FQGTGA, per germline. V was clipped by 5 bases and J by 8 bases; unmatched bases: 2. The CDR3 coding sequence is TGTGCCAGCAGCGAGACAGGGGGCGGCTACACCTTC. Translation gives CASSETGGGYTF.

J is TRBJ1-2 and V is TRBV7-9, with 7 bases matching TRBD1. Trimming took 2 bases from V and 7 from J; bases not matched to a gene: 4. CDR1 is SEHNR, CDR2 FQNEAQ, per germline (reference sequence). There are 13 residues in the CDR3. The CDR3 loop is CASSLTGDGGYTF. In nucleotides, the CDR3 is TGTGCCAGCAGCTTAACAGGGGACGGTGGCTACACCTTC.

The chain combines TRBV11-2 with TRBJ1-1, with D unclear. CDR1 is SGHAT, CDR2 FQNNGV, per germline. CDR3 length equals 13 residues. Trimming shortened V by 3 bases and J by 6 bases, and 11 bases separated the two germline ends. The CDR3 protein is CASSFRSEAEAFF. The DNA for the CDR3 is TGTGCCAGCAGCTTTAGGTCAGAGGCTGAAGCTTTCTTT.

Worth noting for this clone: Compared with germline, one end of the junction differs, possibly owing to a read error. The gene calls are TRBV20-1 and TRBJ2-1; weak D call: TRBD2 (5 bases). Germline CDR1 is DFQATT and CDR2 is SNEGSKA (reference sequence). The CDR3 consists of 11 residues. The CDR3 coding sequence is TGCAGTGCTCGGGAAAACAATCAGCAGTTCTTC. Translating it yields CSARENNQQFF.

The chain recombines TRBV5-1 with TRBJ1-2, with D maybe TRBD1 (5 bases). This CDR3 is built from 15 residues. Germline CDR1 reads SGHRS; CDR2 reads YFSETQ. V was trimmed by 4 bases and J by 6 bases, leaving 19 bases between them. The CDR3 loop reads CASSEGRGGNNGYTF. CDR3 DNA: TGCGCCAGCAGCGAAGGAAGGGGAGGCAACAATGGCTACACCTTC.

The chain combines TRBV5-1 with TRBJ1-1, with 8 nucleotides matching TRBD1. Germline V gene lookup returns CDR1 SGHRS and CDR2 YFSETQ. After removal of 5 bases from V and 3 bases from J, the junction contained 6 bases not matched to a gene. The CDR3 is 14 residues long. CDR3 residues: CASRLWTGHTEAFF. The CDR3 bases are TGCGCCAGCAGGCTGTGGACAGGGCACACTGAAGCTTTCTTT.

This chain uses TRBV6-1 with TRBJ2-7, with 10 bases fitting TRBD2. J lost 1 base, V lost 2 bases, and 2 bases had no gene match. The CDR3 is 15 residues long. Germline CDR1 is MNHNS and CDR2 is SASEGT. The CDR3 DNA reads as TGTGCCAGCAGTGAAATGACTAGCGGGTCCTACGAGCAGTACTTC. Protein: CASSEMTSGSYEQYF.

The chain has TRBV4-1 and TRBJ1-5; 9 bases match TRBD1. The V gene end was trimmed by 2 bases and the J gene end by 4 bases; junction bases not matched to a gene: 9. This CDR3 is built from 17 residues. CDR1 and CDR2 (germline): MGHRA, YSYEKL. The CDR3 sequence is CASSQTPGTGYNQPQHF. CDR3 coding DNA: TGCGCCAGCAGCCAAACCCCCGGGACAGGGTATAATCAGCCCCAGCATTTT.

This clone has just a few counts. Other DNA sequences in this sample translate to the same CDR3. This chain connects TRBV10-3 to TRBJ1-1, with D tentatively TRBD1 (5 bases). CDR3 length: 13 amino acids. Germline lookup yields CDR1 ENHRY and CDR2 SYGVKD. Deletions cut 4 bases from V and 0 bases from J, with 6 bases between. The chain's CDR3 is CAISAGMNTEAFF. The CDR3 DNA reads TGTGCCATCAGTGCAGGGATGAACACTGAAGCTTTCTTT.

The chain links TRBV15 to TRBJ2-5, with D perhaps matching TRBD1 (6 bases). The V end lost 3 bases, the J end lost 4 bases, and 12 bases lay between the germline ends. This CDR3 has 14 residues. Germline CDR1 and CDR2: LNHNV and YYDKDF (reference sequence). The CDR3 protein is CATSSRTGRETQYF. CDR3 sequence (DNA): TGTGCCACCAGCAGTCGAACAGGGAGAGAGACCCAGTACTTC.

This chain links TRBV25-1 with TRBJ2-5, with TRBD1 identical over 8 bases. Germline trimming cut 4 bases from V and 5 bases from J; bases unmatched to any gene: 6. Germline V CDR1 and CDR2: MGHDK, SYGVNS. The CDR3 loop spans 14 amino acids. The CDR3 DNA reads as TGTGCCAGCAGTGTTCAGGGGGCGGGTGAGACCCAGTACTTC. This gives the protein CASSVQGAGETQYF.

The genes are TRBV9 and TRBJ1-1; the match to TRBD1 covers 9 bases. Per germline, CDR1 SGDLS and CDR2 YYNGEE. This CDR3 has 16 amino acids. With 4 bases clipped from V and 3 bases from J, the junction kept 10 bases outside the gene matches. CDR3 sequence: CASSPDSGQGYTEAFF. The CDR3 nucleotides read TGTGCCAGCAGCCCCGACTCGGGACAGGGCTACACTGAAGCTTTCTTT. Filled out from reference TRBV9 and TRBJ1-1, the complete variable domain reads DSGVTQTPKHLITATGQRVTLRCSPRSGDLSVYWYQQSLDQGLQFLIQYYNGEERAKGNILERFSAQQFPDLHSELNLSSLELGDSALYFCASSPDSGQGYTEAFFGQGTRLTVV.

CDR3 DNA sequence: TGTGCCAGCAGGGCTGGACAGGGGGAGGGTCAGCCCCAGCATTTT. It is translated as CASRAGQGEGQPQHF. The V call is TRBV2, the J call TRBJ1-5; 10 nucleotides agree with TRBD1. From germline, CDR1 is SNHLY and CDR2 FYNNEI. The CDR3 is 15 amino acids. Germline trimming cut 6 bases from V and 6 bases from J; bases unmatched to any gene: 8.

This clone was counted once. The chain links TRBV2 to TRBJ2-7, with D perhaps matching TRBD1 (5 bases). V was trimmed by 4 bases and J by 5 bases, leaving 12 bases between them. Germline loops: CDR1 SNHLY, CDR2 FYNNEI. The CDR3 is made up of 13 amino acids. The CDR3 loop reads CASSGQGGHEQYF. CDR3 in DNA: TGTGCCAGCAGTGGGCAGGGTGGGCACGAGCAGTACTTC.

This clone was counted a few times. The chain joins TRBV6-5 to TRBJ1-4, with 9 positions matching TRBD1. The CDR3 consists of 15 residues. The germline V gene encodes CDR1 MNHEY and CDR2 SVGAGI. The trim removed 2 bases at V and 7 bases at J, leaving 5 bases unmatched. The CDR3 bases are TGTGCCAGCAGTTACGGAGGGACAGGGAGTGAAAAACTGTTTTTT. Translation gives CASSYGGTGSEKLFF.

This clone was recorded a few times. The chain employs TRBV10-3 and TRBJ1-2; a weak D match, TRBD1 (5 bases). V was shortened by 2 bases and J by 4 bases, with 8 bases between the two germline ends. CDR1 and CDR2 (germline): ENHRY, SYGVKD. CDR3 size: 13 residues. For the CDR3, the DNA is TGTGCCATCAGTGAGGGGGGGAGCTATGGCTACACCTTC. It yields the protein CAISEGGSYGYTF.

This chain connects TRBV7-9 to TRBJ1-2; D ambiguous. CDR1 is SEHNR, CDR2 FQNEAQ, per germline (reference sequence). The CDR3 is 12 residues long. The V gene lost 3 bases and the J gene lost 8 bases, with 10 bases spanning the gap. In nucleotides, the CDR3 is TGTGCCAGCAGCTTTAACACCATGGGCTACACCTTC. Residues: CASSFNTMGYTF.

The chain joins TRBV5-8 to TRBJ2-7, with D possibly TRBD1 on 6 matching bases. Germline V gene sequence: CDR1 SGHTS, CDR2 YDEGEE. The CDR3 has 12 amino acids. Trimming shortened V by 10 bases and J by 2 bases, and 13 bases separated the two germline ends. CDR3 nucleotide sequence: TGTGCCGTTCAAAGACAGGCCTACGAGCAGTACTTC. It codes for CAVQRQAYEQYF.

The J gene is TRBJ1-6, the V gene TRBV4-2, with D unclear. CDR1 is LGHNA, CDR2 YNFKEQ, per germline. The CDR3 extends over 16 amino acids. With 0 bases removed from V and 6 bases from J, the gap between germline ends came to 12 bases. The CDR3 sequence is CASSQEGGRINSPLHF. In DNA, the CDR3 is TGTGCCAGCAGCCAAGAGGGAGGCAGGATTAATTCACCCCTCCACTTT.

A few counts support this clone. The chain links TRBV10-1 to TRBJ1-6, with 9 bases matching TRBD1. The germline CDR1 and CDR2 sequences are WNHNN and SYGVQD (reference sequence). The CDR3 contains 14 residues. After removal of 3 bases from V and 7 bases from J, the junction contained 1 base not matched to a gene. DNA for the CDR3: TGCGCCAGCAGTGACGGACAGGGGAATTCACCCCTCCACTTT. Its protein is CASSDGQGNSPLHF.